Below are 26 T cell receptor beta chains sequenced from a single sample in a study of blood T cell repertoires in COVID-19 (TCRdb year 2020). The library was prepared using the immunoSEQ multiplex PCR assay. Sourced from immuneACCESS, this table was stored by TCRdb with only in-frame sequences that have V and J called. A share of the clones is absent; for the studies checked, an unresolved V gene accounts for under half, and the remainder has no known explanation. The sample has some 150,000 clones on record, around 84% of them singletons. The leading ten clones occupy 14% of the sample. Source material: peripheral blood. Source of these receptors: a woman between 65 and 79 years old with COVID-19, enrolled during active disease.

The chain joins TRBV28 to TRBJ1-5; maybe TRBD1 (5 bases). The CDR3 has 14 amino acids. From germline, CDR1 is MDHEN and CDR2 SYDVKM. Trimming removed 1 base at V and 4 bases at J, with 8 bases between. CDR3 in DNA: TGTGCCAGCAGTTTATTGGCAGGGAATCAGCCCCAGCATTTT. This codes for CASSLLAGNQPQHF. The whole variable domain, remainder taken from reference TRBV28 and TRBJ1-5, is DVKVTQSSRYLVKRTGEKVFLECVQDMDHENMFWYRQDPGLGLRLIYFSYDVKMKEKGDIPEGYSVSREKKERFSLILESASTNQTSMYLCASSLLAGNQPQHFGDGTRLSIL.

This sequence joins TRBV7-9 and TRBJ2-7, with D possibly matching TRBD1 (6 bases). The CDR3 length is 11 residues. Deletions cut 5 bases from V and 5 bases from J, with 7 bases between. The germline V gene has CDR1 SEHNR and CDR2 FQNEAQ (reference sequence). CDR3 protein: CASSRTDEQYF. In DNA, the CDR3 is TGTGCCAGCAGCCGGACAGACGAGCAGTACTTC.

This clone appeared a few times. The V and J genes are TRBV19 and TRBJ2-2, with TRBD1 matching 8 bases. With V trimmed by 7 bases and J by 6 bases, 10 bases remained unmatched. CDR1 and CDR2 from the germline V gene are LNHDA and SQIVND (reference sequence). The CDR3 is made up of 15 amino acids. Written as DNA, the CDR3 is TGTGCCAGTATTCATGGGACAGGTCGATCCGGGGAGCTGTTTTTT. Translated: CASIHGTGRSGELFF.

The chain links TRBV5-1 to TRBJ2-5, with 10 bases identical to TRBD1. The CDR3 loop spans 14 amino acids. V trimming: 4 bases; J trimming: 5 bases; junction bases outside the gene matches: 5. The germline gives CDR1 SGHRS, CDR2 YFSETQ. CDR3 DNA: TGCGCCAGCAGCGACAGGGGGCGCGGGGAGACCCAGTACTTC. This translates into CASSDRGRGETQYF. The whole variable domain, remainder taken from reference TRBV5-1 and TRBJ2-5, is KAGVTQTPRYLIKTRGQQVTLSCSPISGHRSVSWYQQTPGQGLQFLFEYFSETQRNKGNFPGRFSGRQFSNSRSEMNVSTLELGDSALYLCASSDRGRGETQYFGPGTRLLVL.

The chain uses TRBV9 and TRBJ1-4, with TRBD1 identical over 7 bases. The germline V gene has CDR1 SGDLS and CDR2 YYNGEE. The CDR3 extends over 15 amino acids. V gave up 7 bases and J gave up 5 bases; unmatched junction bases: 11. This CDR3 reads CASSYRTGGNEKLFF. Here the CDR3 DNA reads TGTGCCAGCTCCTACCGGACAGGAGGGAATGAAAAACTGTTTTTT.

The V gene is TRBV7-8, the J gene TRBJ1-5; D gene uncertain. The CDR3 is made up of 12 amino acids. Between the trimmed V and J ends, which lost 3 bases and 6 bases, there was a span of 6 bases. Germline-derived CDR1 and CDR2 are SGHVS and FQNEAQ. Written as DNA, the CDR3 is TGTGCCAGCAGCTTCGAGAGTCAGCCCCAGCATTTT. Residues: CASSFESQPQHF.

This chain uses TRBV4-2 with TRBJ2-3, with TRBD2 matching 11 bases. Germline V gene sequence: CDR1 LGHNA, CDR2 YNFKEQ. J gave up 4 bases and V 2 bases, and 8 bases lay outside the gene matches. CDR3 length: 17 amino acids. The CDR3 spells CASSQSPTSGISDTQYF. The CDR3 region has the DNA TGTGCCAGCAGCCAAAGTCCGACTAGCGGGATCTCAGATACGCAGTATTTT.

The chain employs TRBV20-1 and TRBJ2-3; TRBD1 is a possible D gene (6 bases). The CDR3 is 14 amino acids. V was pared by 3 bases and J by 1 base, with 11 bases between. The germline gives CDR1 DFQATT, CDR2 SNEGSKA (reference sequence). CDR3 loop: CSASKQGRTDTQYF. Here the CDR3 DNA reads TGCAGTGCTAGTAAACAGGGCCGCACAGATACGCAGTATTTT.

The chain joins TRBV6-5 to TRBJ2-2, with unresolved D. The CDR3 length is 16 residues. V lost 0 bases and J 4 bases, leaving 12 bases between the germline ends. Looked up from germline, CDR1 is MNHEY and CDR2 is SVGAGI. The DNA of the CDR3 is TGTGCCAGCAGTTACTCGATGGCTCCCAGCACCGGGGAGCTGTTTTTT. This sequence encodes CASSYSMAPSTGELFF.

J is TRBJ2-5 and V is TRBV28, with a possible D match to TRBD1 (5 bases). CDR1 and CDR2 (germline): MDHEN, SYDVKM. The CDR3 is 12 amino acids. V lost 6 bases, J lost 7 bases, and 12 bases lay in between. The CDR3 reads CASSLQVGTQYF. The CDR3 DNA sequence: TGTGCCAGCAGCCTACAGGTTGGGACCCAGTACTTC.

The chain links TRBV7-8 to TRBJ2-2, with 13 positions matching TRBD2. V shed 6 bases, J shed 6 bases, and the junction held 7 bases outside the gene matches. The CDR3 sequence is 16 residues long. From germline, CDR1 is SGHVS and CDR2 FQNEAQ. DNA of the CDR3: TGTGCCAGCAGTCGTGGACTAGCGGGAGTCGCCGGGGAGCTGTTTTTT. Protein product: CASSRGLAGVAGELFF. The complete variable domain, with remaining parts taken from reference TRBV7-8 and TRBJ2-2, reads GAGVSQSPRYKVAKRGQDVALRCDPISGHVSLFWYQQALGQGPEFLTYFQNEAQLDKSGLPSDRFFAERPEGSVSTLKIQRTQQEDSAVYLCASSRGLAGVAGELFFGEGSRLTVL.

The rearrangement joins TRBV3-1 (or the pseudogene TRBV3-2) to TRBJ1-5; 7 positions match TRBD1. This CDR3 comprises 15 residues. V shed 0 bases, J shed 4 bases, and the junction held 3 bases outside the gene matches. Germline lookup yields CDR1 LGHDT and CDR2 YNNKEL (reference sequence). The CDR3 nucleotides read TGTGCCAGCAGCCAAGAACAGGGGTGGAATCAGCCCCAGCATTTT. Residues: CASSQEQGWNQPQHF.

V and J are TRBV6-1 and TRBJ1-2; 9 bases line up with TRBD1. After removal of 0 bases from V and 7 bases from J, the junction contained 6 bases not matched to a gene. CDR3 size: 15 residues. Looked up from germline, CDR1 is MNHNS and CDR2 is SASEGT. The CDR3 DNA sequence: TGTGCCAGCAGTGAAGCGGAACAGGGGGCGGGTGGCTACACCTTC. Translated: CASSEAEQGAGGYTF.

A word on this clone: An end of the junction differs from the germline gene, which may be a read error. The chain joins TRBV24-1 to TRBJ2-7; 12 nucleotides match TRBD2. This CDR3 has 13 amino acids. From germline, CDR1 is KGHDR and CDR2 SFDVKD. CDR3 DNA: TGTGCCACCAGTGACGCGGGACTAGCGGGCCTAGCCTTC. It specifies CATSDAGLAGLAF.

The CDR3: CASSLHHPAGNQPQHF. CDR3 DNA: TGTGCCAGCAGTTTACATCACCCCGCGGGAAATCAGCCCCAGCATTTT. The chain links TRBV27 to TRBJ1-5; no clear D gene. The V end was cut by 2 bases, the J end by 4 bases, with 15 bases between. The CDR3 is 16 residues long. CDR1 MNHEY and CDR2 SMNVEV come from the germline V gene (reference sequence).

The rearrangement links TRBV7-2 to TRBJ2-3; D may be TRBD1 (5 bases). The CDR3 extends over 16 amino acids. Trimming stripped 3 bases from V and 0 bases from J, with 13 bases between. Germline V gene lookup returns CDR1 SGHTA and CDR2 FQGNSA. CDR3 coding DNA: TGTGCCAGCAGCTTTCAGGGAAGCTTTAGCACAGATACGCAGTATTTT. Translated, it gives CASSFQGSFSTDTQYF.

J is TRBJ2-7 and V is TRBV6-1; 8 nucleotides align to TRBD1. Trimming cost V 2 bases and J 2 bases; bases outside gene matches: 5. Germline values: CDR1 MNHNS, CDR2 SASEGT. The CDR3 covers 15 residues. The CDR3 sequence is CASSESGTGAYEQYV. The CDR3, as DNA: TGTGCCAGCAGTGAATCAGGGACAGGAGCCTACGAGCAGTACGTC.

The V call is TRBV3-1 (or the pseudogene TRBV3-2), the J call TRBJ1-1; 8 bases agree with TRBD1. J gave up 4 bases and V 2 bases, and 18 bases lay outside the gene matches. The CDR3 covers 19 residues. Germline values: CDR1 LGHDT, CDR2 YNNKEL (reference sequence). DNA for the CDR3: TGTGCCAGCAGCCAACCCTGGACAGGGAGAAAGATAGGTGGCACTGAAGCTTTCTTT. Translation gives CASSQPWTGRKIGGTEAFF.

This clone was recorded a few times. The same CDR3 is also encoded by other DNA sequences in this sample. The CDR3 DNA reads TGTGCCAGCAGCTTACAGGGGTCCTCCTACAATGAGCAGTTCTTC. Its translation is CASSLQGSSYNEQFF. The rearrangement links TRBV7-3 to TRBJ2-1, with D maybe TRBD1 (6 bases). Germline assignment: CDR1 SGHTA and CDR2 FQGTGA. Trimming removed 2 bases at V and 0 bases at J, with 8 bases between. CDR3 length equals 15 residues.

The V gene is TRBV13, the J gene TRBJ1-1, with D perhaps TRBD1 (5 bases). Germline-derived CDR1 and CDR2 are PRHDT and FYEKMQ (reference sequence). V lost 7 bases and J lost 3, with 12 bases in between. This CDR3 is built from 13 residues. This CDR3 is CASKQERHTEAFF. CDR3 bases: TGTGCCAGCAAACAGGAACGACACACTGAAGCTTTCTTT.

V usage is TRBV6-5 and J usage is TRBJ2-2, with D hard to call. V dropped 6 bases and J dropped 6 bases, with 11 bases sitting between them. Germline values: CDR1 MNHEY, CDR2 SVGAGI. The CDR3 sequence is 13 residues long. The CDR3 nucleotides read TGTGCCAGCAGCGGCTACAGTTCCGGGGAGCTGTTTTTT. This codes for CASSGYSSGELFF.

The chain employs TRBV5-6 and TRBJ2-5, with a tentative D call TRBD1 (6 bases). V was cut by 4 bases and J by 0 bases, with 13 bases left in between. Germline loops: CDR1 SGHDT, CDR2 YYEEEE. The CDR3 is made up of 15 amino acids. The CDR3 DNA reads TGTGCCAGCAGCCTGCCAAGGGGGTACCAAGAGACCCAGTACTTC. It translates to CASSLPRGYQETQYF.

The CDR3 spells CASSEATSGFRTDTQYF. The CDR3 nucleotides are TGTGCCAGCAGTGAAGCGACTAGCGGTTTTCGCACAGATACGCAGTATTTT. The chain couples TRBV6-1 to TRBJ2-3; 9 nucleotides agree with TRBD2. The V gene's germline CDR1 is MNHNS and CDR2 SASEGT. The CDR3 has 17 amino acids. With V trimmed by 0 bases and J by 1 base, 5 bases remained unmatched.

In this sample, this clone turned up once. This chain uses TRBV5-1 with TRBJ2-1, with 13 bases that match TRBD2. Per germline, CDR1 SGHRS and CDR2 YFSETQ. Trimming took 1 base from V and 6 from J; bases not matched to a gene: 4. The CDR3 contains 16 residues. DNA for the CDR3: TGCGCCAGCAGCTTGTACACTAGCGGGGGGGGCAATGAGCAGTTCTTC. It encodes CASSLYTSGGGNEQFF.

The chain is built from TRBV5-6 and TRBJ1-2; weak D call: TRBD1 (6 bases). The germline gives CDR1 SGHDT, CDR2 YYEEEE. The CDR3 runs 14 residues. Trimming stripped 1 base from V and 4 bases from J, with 11 bases between. CDR3: CASSLLGAVYGYTF. The CDR3 DNA sequence: TGTGCCAGCAGCTTGTTGGGGGCTGTCTATGGCTACACCTTC.

The V and J genes are TRBV6-2 or TRBV6-3 and TRBJ2-7; no reliable D call. Germline CDR1 reads MNHEY; CDR2 reads SVGEGT. Trimming stripped 4 bases from V and 0 bases from J, with 4 bases between. CDR3 length: 12 amino acids. CDR3 sequence: CASSSSSYEQYF. Written as DNA, the CDR3 is TGTGCCAGCAGTTCCAGCTCCTACGAGCAGTACTTC.